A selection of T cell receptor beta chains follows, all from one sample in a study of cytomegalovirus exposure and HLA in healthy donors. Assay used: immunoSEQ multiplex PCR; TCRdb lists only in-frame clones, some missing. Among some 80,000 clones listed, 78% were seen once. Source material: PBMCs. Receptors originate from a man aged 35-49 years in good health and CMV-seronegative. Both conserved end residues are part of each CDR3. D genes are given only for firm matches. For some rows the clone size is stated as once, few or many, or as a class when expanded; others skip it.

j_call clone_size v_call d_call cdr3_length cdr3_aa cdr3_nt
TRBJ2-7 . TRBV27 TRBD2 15 CASSLTLRETYEQYF TGTGCCAGCAGTTTAACTCTGCGGGAGACCTACGAGCAGTACTTC
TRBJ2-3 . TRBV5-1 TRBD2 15 CASRPGTSGTDTQYF TGCGCCAGCAGGCCCGGGACTAGCGGCACAGATACGCAGTATTTT
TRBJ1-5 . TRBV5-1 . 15 CASSLGTGGNQPQHF TGCGCCAGCAGCTTGGGGACGGGGGGCAATCAGCCCCAGCATTTT
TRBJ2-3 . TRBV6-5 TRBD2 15 CASSTSGTSTDTQYF TGTGCCAGCAGCACTAGCGGGACTAGCACAGATACGCAGTATTTT
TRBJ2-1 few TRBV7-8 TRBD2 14 CASSLVPGRNEQFF TGTGCCAGCAGCTTAGTACCCGGGAGGAATGAGCAGTTCTTC
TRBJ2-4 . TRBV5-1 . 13 CASSLDLVGIQYF TGCGCCAGCAGCTTGGATCTAGTCGGCATTCAGTACTTC
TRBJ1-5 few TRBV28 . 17 CASSLVAVFWGDQPQHF TGTGCCAGCAGTTTAGTGGCAGTCTTTTGGGGGGATCAGCCCCAGCATTTT
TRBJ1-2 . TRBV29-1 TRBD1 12 CSAADRDYGYTF TGCAGCGCGGCGGACAGGGACTATGGCTACACCTTC
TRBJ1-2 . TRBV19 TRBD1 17 CASSPRTGALANYGYTF TGTGCCAGTAGTCCCCGGACAGGGGCATTAGCTAACTATGGCTACACCTTC
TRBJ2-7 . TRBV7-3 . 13 CASSSTSGYEQYF TGTGCCAGCAGCTCAACGTCGGGATACGAGCAGTACTTC
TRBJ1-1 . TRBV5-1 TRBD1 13 CASTRGQTGEAFF TGCGCCAGCACCCGGGGACAGACAGGTGAAGCTTTCTTT
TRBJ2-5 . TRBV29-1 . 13 CSVGGPRGSTQYF TGCAGCGTGGGCGGACCGAGGGGGTCGACCCAGTACTTC
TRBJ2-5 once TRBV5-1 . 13 CASSFGSRETQYF TGCGCCAGCAGCTTTGGGAGTCGGGAGACCCAGTACTTC
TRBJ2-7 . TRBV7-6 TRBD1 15 CASSSRRGQGYEQYF TGTGCCAGCAGCTCGAGAAGGGGACAGGGATACGAGCAGTACTTC
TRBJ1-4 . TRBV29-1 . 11 CSVERAEKLFF TGCAGCGTTGAGAGGGCGGAAAAACTGTTTTTT
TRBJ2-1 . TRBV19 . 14 CASSDLSSYNEQFF TGTGCCAGTAGTGACTTAAGCTCCTACAATGAGCAGTTCTTC
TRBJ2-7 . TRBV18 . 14 CASSPDLGVGEQYF TGTGCCAGCTCACCTGATTTAGGGGTGGGCGAGCAGTACTTC
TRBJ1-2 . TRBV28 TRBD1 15 CASSLRIQGAGGYTF TGTGCCAGCAGTCTTCGTATACAGGGGGCGGGAGGCTACACCTTC
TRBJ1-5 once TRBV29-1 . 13 CSVEAGPDQPQHF TGCAGCGTTGAAGCAGGGCCGGATCAGCCCCAGCATTTT
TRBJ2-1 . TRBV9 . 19 CASSVTVREQGKLNNEQFF TGTGCCAGCAGCGTAACGGTCCGCGAACAGGGCAAACTTAACAATGAGCAGTTCTTC
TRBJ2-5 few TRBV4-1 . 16 CASSQFPGHRQETQYF TGCGCCAGCAGCCAATTTCCGGGACACAGACAAGAGACCCAGTACTTC
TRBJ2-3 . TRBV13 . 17 CASSSALGPAYTDTQYF TGTGCCAGCAGCTCAGCACTGGGGCCTGCCTACACAGATACGCAGTATTTT
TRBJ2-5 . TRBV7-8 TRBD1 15 CASSLETGQGTTQYF TGTGCCAGCAGCTTAGAAACCGGACAGGGGACGACCCAGTACTTC
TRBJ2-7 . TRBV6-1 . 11 CASSEGYRSLF TGTGCCAGCAGTGAAGGGTACAGATCCCTCTTC
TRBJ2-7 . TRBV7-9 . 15 CASNAGGGLATEQYF TGTGCCAGCAACGCGGGCGGAGGCCTCGCTACCGAGCAGTACTTC
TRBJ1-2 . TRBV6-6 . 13 CASSYLGGDGYTF TGTGCCAGCAGTTACCTCGGGGGTGATGGCTACACCTTC
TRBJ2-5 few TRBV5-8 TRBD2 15 CASSLGLAIQETQYF TGTGCCAGCAGCTTGGGACTAGCGATCCAAGAGACCCAGTACTTC
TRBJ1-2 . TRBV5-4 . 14 CASSQAQSPRGYTF TGTGCCAGCAGCCAAGCACAGTCCCCTCGTGGCTACACCTTC
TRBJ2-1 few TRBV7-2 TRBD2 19 CASSLNGPSGIFSYNEQFF TGTGCCAGCAGCTTAAATGGGCCTAGCGGGATTTTTTCCTACAATGAGCAGTTCTTC
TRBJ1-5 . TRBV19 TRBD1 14 CASSGDRGLQPQHF TGTGCCAGTAGTGGGGACAGGGGGCTTCAGCCCCAGCATTTT
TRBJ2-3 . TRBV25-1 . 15 CASSERGRWTDTQYF TGTGCCAGCAGTGAGCGTGGCAGGTGGACAGATACGCAGTATTTT
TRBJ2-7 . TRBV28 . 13 CASRGRWYGEQYF TGTGCCAGCAGAGGCAGGTGGTATGGCGAGCAGTACTTC